What follows are 20 T cell receptor beta chains derived from one specimen sequenced in a study of Graves' ophthalmopathy and Graves' hyperthyroidism. RNA transcripts were the source from which TCR beta CDR3 regions were amplified. HTBI primers primed a first-round RT-PCR, and a second-round multiplex PCR followed. MiXCR was run by TCRdb on the multiplex PCR reads, yielding one entry per CDR3 protein. Here the sample spans approximately 700,000 distinct CDR3 sequences, 40% being singletons. The material sequenced was peripheral blood. Receptors were obtained from an adult man with Graves' ophthalmopathy.

This clonotype turned up a few times. The chain combines TRBV5-1 with TRBJ2-7; a possible D gene is TRBD1 (6 bases). This CDR3 has 13 amino acids. V lost 4 bases and J 5 bases, leaving 13 bases between the germline ends. Germline CDR1 SGHRS, CDR2 YFSETQ. The CDR3 DNA reads TGCGCCAGCAGCCCTGGGACAATCAACGAGCAGTACTTC. Translating it yields CASSPGTINEQYF.

The chain recombines TRBV7-2 with TRBJ2-6, with a possible D match to TRBD2 (6 bases). This CDR3 region has 12 residues. Trimming took 1 base from V and 15 from J, leaving 10 bases between them. CDR1 and CDR2 from the germline V gene are SGHTA and FQGNSA. CDR3 sequence reads: CASSLGREDLTF. The CDR3 DNA is TGTGCCAGCAGCTTAGGGAGGGAGGACCTGACTTTC.

This clonotype was counted a few times. This chain uses TRBV5-6 with TRBJ1-5; D perhaps matches TRBD1 (6 bases). The V gene lost 4 bases and the J gene lost 6 bases, with 14 bases spanning the gap. The CDR3 runs to 14 residues. Germline V gene lookup returns CDR1 SGHDT and CDR2 YYEEEE. DNA for the CDR3: TGTGCCAGCAGCCCCTGGGGGGCTTTTCAGCCCCAGCATTTT. It codes for CASSPWGAFQPQHF.

This clonotype was detected only a few times. The rearrangement joins TRBV25-1 to TRBJ2-2, with 8 bases fitting TRBD1. The CDR3 consists of 14 residues. Germline V gene sequence: CDR1 MGHDK, CDR2 SYGVNS. The trim removed 6 bases at V and 7 bases at J, leaving 7 bases unmatched. CDR3 amino acids: CASRPDRGFGELFF. The CDR3 DNA follows: TGTGCCAGCAGACCCGACAGGGGATTCGGGGAGCTGTTTTTT.

This clonotype was detected ten times or more. The junction departs from germline at one end; a sequencing error may be responsible. The chain links TRBV7-7 to TRBJ2-7; D uncertain. The germline CDR1 and CDR2 sequences are SSHAT and FNYEAQ (reference sequence). CDR3 length: 13 amino acids. For the CDR3, the DNA is TGTGCTAGCAGCGTCGGACCCTACTACGAGCAGTACTTC. This gives the protein CASSVGPYYEQYF. The entire variable domain, with the rest obtained from reference TRBV7-7 and TRBJ2-7, is as follows: GAGVSQSPRYKVTKRGQDVTLRCDPISSHATLYWYQQALGQGPEFLTYFNYEAQPDKSGLPSDRFSAERPEGSISTLTIQRTEQRDSAMYRCASSVGPYYEQYFGPGTRLTVT.

This clonotype was observed at least ten times. The CDR3 region has the DNA TGTGCCAGCAGCTGGACGGTCTCCTACGAGCAGTACTTC. Translating gives CASSWTVSYEQYF. The V call is TRBV7-2, the J call TRBJ2-7; D call uncertain. Trimming removed 4 bases at V and 0 bases at J, with 7 bases between. Germline loops: CDR1 SGHTA, CDR2 FQGNSA. This CDR3 is 13 amino acids long. Together with reference TRBV7-2 and TRBJ2-7, the CDR3 gives the full variable domain: GAGVSQSPSNKVTEKGKDVELRCDPISGHTALYWYRQSLGQGLEFLIYFQGNSAPDKSGLPSDRFSAERTGGSVSTLTIQRTQQEDSAVYLCASSWTVSYEQYFGPGTRLTVT.

In its sample, this clonotype was seen many times. The chain recombines TRBV7-9 with TRBJ1-2; TRBD1 might be the D (5 bases). The V end was cut by 7 bases, the J end by 4 bases, with 10 bases between. The CDR3 totals 12 residues. Germline values: CDR1 SEHNR, CDR2 FQNEAQ (reference sequence). CDR3 DNA sequence: TGTGCCAGCACCGAGGGGCCCTATGGCTACACCTTC. It is translated as CASTEGPYGYTF.

About this clonotype itself: A much larger clone sits a single nucleotide away, making a read error possible. The gene calls are TRBV7-9 and TRBJ1-4; 9 bases map to TRBD1. Per germline, CDR1 SEHNR and CDR2 FQNEAQ (reference sequence). The CDR3 spans 15 residues. CDR3 DNA sequence: TGTGCCAGCAGCCCACCCGGGACAGGGTCTGAAAAACTGCTTTTT. Protein product: CASSPPGTGSEKLLF.

This clonotype was seen only a few times. The chain is built from TRBV19 and TRBJ1-4, with unresolved D. This CDR3 region has 14 residues. Germline V CDR1 and CDR2: LNHDA, SQIVND (reference sequence). V was pared by 3 bases and J by 4 bases, with 9 bases between. The CDR3 DNA follows: TGTGCCAGTAGTATGGGAGCATATAATGAAAAACTGTTTTTT. It is translated as CASSMGAYNEKLFF.

This clonotype has a handful of counts. The germline gene is not matched at one end of the junction; a read error may be the cause. The V call is TRBV7-9, the J call TRBJ2-5; D unresolved. The CDR3 runs 13 residues. The germline CDR1 and CDR2 sequences are SEHNR and FQNEAQ (reference sequence). This CDR3 reads CASSSYTIETRYF. For the CDR3, the DNA is TGTGCCAGCAGCTCATACACAATTGAGACCCGGTACTTC. The full variable domain, completed using reference TRBV7-9 and TRBJ2-5, is DTGVSQNPRHKITKRGQNVTFRCDPISEHNRLYWYRQTLGQGPEFLTYFQNEAQLEKSRLLSDRFSAERPKGSFSTLEIQRTEQGDSAMYLCASSSYTIETRYFGPGTRLLVL.

This clonotype appeared a few times. This chain joins TRBV7-9 and TRBJ1-1; a weak D match, TRBD1 (5 bases). CDR1 and CDR2 (germline): SEHNR, FQNEAQ (reference sequence). V lost 7 bases, J lost 3 bases, and 18 bases lay in between. The CDR3 has 15 amino acids. Written as DNA, the CDR3 is TGTGCCAGCACCTTGGGGGGGATCGGAGACACTGAAGCTTTCTTT. The encoded protein is CASTLGGIGDTEAFF.

This chain links TRBV25-1 with TRBJ2-2; 7 positions match TRBD2. Germline CDR1 is MGHDK and CDR2 is SYGVNS. The CDR3 is 15 residues long. With V trimmed by 6 bases and J by 4 bases, 8 bases remained unmatched. Here the CDR3 reads CASRVRESVTGELFF. The CDR3 DNA follows: TGTGCCAGCAGGGTGCGGGAGTCGGTCACCGGGGAGCTGTTTTTT.

The table lists this clonotype with a few counts. The V and J genes are TRBV11-2 and TRBJ1-1; perhaps TRBD1 as D (5 bases). CDR3 size: 15 residues. V lost 0 bases to trimming and J lost 4 bases, with 12 bases between them. CDR1 and CDR2 (germline): SGHAT, FQNNGV. The DNA for the CDR3 is TGTGCCAGCAGCTTAGAGCGGGGGGGACTCACTGAAGCTTTCTTT. It specifies CASSLERGGLTEAFF.

This clonotype appeared a single time. Just one base apart from a much larger clone, this may be a read error. The chain combines TRBV19 with TRBJ2-5; D not resolved. CDR3 size: 13 residues. CDR1 and CDR2 (germline): LNHDA, SQIVND (reference sequence). For the CDR3, the DNA is TGTGCCAGTATCGAAGCTGGCGGTGAGACCCGGTACTTC. Its translation is CASIEAGGETRYF.

This clonotype has a count of ten or more. This chain joins TRBV2 and TRBJ1-5; D remains unclear. The CDR3 spans 15 residues. V was trimmed by 0 bases and J by 4 bases, leaving 10 bases between them. Germline CDR1 is SNHLY and CDR2 is FYNNEI. The CDR3, as DNA: TGTGCCAGCAGTGAAGCCCGAGCCCGGAATCAGCCCCAGCATTTT. It encodes CASSEARARNQPQHF.

The chain has TRBV5-8 and TRBJ1-2, with D perhaps matching TRBD1 (5 bases). Trimming took off 5 bases at V and 4 bases at J, with 15 bases between the two ends. The CDR3 consists of 14 residues. CDR1 is SGHTS, CDR2 YDEGEE, per germline. CDR3 loop: CASRRPRGGYGYTF. The CDR3, as DNA: TGTGCCAGCAGGCGGCCCCGGGGGGGCTATGGCTACACCTTC.

J is TRBJ2-7 and V is TRBV10-3; D may be TRBD2 (6 bases). Germline loops: CDR1 ENHRY, CDR2 SYGVKD. The germline V and J ends were trimmed by 10 bases and 5 bases, with 18 bases remaining between them. CDR3 length: 13 amino acids. The chain's CDR3 is CASRPSSVDEQYF. Written as DNA, the CDR3 is TGTGCCAGCAGGCCGTCTAGCGTCGACGAGCAGTACTTC.

This clonotype was recorded a few times. V usage is TRBV6-5 and J usage is TRBJ1-6, with a weak D call TRBD1 (5 bases). The V end was cut by 7 bases, the J end by 7 bases, with 11 bases between. In germline, CDR1 is MNHEY, CDR2 SVGAGI. The CDR3 has 13 amino acids. CDR3 coding DNA: TGTGCCAGCACCCCCGACAGAAATTCACCCCTCCACTTT. As protein: CASTPDRNSPLHF.

This clonotype was detected only a few times. This rearrangement joins TRBV9 to TRBJ1-4; 8 bases fit TRBD1. V lost 4 bases and J lost 8; bases outside the gene matches: 10. This CDR3 is built from 15 residues. Germline lookup yields CDR1 SGDLS and CDR2 YYNGEE. The CDR3 DNA is TGTGCCAGCAGCACCCGAACAGGGGGAGGCGAAAAACTGTTTTTT. Residues: CASSTRTGGGEKLFF. Variable domain in full (rest from reference TRBV9 and TRBJ1-4): DSGVTQTPKHLITATGQRVTLRCSPRSGDLSVYWYQQSLDQGLQFLIQYYNGEERAKGNILERFSAQQFPDLHSELNLSSLELGDSALYFCASSTRTGGGEKLFFGSGTQLSVL.

A few counts support this clonotype. V gene TRBV5-4 combines with J gene TRBJ2-2; D might be TRBD1 (5 bases). The V end was cut by 2 bases, the J end by 0 bases, with 17 bases between. This CDR3 is built from 18 residues. Germline loops: CDR1 SGHNT, CDR2 YYREEE (reference sequence). CDR3 nucleotide sequence: TGTGCCAGCAGCTTCAATATTCGGGCAGGGTCGAACACCGGGGAGCTGTTTTTT. Its protein product is CASSFNIRAGSNTGELFF. Full variable domain (remainder filled in from reference TRBV5-4 and TRBJ2-2): ETGVTQSPTHLIKTRGQQVTLRCSSQSGHNTVSWYQQALGQGPQFIFQYYREEENGRGNFPPRFSGLQFPNYSSELNVNALELDDSALYLCASSFNIRAGSNTGELFFGEGSRLTVL.